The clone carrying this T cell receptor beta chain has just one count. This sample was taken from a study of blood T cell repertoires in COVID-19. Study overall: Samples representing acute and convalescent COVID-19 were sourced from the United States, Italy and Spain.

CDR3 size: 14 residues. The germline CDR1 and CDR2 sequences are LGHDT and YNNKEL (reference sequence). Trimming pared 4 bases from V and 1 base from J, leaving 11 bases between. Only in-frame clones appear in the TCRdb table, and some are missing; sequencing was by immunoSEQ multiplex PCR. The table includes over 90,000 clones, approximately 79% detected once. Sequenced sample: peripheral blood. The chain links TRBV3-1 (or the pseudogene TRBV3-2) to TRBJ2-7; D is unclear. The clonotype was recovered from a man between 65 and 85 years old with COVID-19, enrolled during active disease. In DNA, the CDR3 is TGTGCCAGCAGCCTCCGCGGTGGGTCCTACGAGCAGTACTTC. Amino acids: CASSLRGGSYEQYF.